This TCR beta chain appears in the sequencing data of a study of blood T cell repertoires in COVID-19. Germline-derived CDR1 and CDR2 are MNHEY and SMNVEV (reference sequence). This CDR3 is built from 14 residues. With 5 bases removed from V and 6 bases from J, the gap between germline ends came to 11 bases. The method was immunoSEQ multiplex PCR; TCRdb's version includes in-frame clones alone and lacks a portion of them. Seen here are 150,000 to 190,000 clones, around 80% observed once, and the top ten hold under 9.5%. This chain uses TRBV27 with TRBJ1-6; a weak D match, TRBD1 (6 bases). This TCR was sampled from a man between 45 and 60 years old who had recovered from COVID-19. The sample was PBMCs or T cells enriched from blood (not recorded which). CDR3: CASSRGQRNSPLHF. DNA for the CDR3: TGTGCCAGCAGTCGCGGACAGCGTAATTCACCCCTCCACTTT.